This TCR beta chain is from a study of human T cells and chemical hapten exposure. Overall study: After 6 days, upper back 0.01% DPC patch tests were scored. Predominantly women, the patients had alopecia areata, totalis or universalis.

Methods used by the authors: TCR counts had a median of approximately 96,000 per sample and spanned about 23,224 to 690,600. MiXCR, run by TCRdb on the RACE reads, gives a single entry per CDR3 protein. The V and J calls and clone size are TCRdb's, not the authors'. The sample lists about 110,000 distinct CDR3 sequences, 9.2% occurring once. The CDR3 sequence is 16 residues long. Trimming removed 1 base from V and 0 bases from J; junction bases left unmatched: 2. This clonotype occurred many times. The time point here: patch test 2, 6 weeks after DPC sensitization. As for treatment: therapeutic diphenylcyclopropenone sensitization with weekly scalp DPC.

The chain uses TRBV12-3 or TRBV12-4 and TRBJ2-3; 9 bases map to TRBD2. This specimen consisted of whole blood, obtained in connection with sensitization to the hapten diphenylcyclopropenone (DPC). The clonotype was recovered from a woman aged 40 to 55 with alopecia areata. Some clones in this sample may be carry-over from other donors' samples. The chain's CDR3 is CASSLGLAASTDTQYF. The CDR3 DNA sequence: TGTGCCAGCAGTTTAGGACTAGCGGCTAGCACAGATACGCAGTATTTT.